The entry that follows covers one T cell receptor beta chain sequence. The sample originates from a study of blood T cell repertoires in COVID-19. TCRdb's copy holds only in-frame clones and misses some; the assay was immunoSEQ multiplex PCR. This sample has roughly 250,000 clones; 80% to 90% occur once, and the top ten carry more than 3.5%. V was shortened by 4 bases and J by 7 bases, with 16 bases between the two germline ends. Germline V gives CDR1 LNHDA, CDR2 SQIVND (reference sequence). The CDR3 runs 14 residues. The sequencing input was PBMCs or T cells enriched from blood (not recorded which). The source of this sequence is a woman aged 25 to 39 who had recovered from COVID-19. The chain is built from TRBV19 and TRBJ1-1; weak D call: TRBD1 (6 bases). Here the CDR3 reads CASSTKQGFGEAFF. CDR3 nucleotide sequence: TGTGCCAGTAGTACCAAACAGGGTTTTGGTGAAGCTTTCTTT.